What follows are 13 T cell receptor beta chains derived from one specimen sequenced in a study of T-cell memory formation after mild COVID-19. TCRdb recomputed calls from the 5' RACE reads with MiXCR, one row per CDR3 protein. The data show approximately 190,000 distinct CDR3 sequences, with about 18% seen just once and 2.4% held by the top ten. Source material: PBMCs or a T cell subset sorted from them (not recorded which). All receptors derive from an adult woman who had mild COVID-19 (a few samples of this study predate the infection). Cell type and time point are not known.

This clonotype has ten or more counts. Here the CDR3 reads CASSLGQTGVNEQFF. CDR3 DNA: TGCGCCAGCAGCCTAGGACAAACGGGGGTCAATGAGCAGTTCTTC. This chain uses TRBV5-1 with TRBJ2-1; D is possibly TRBD2 (6 bases). The germline V gene has CDR1 SGHRS and CDR2 YFSETQ. The CDR3 length is 15 residues. V lost 4 bases and J 6 bases, leaving 17 bases between the germline ends.

This clonotype showed up just a few times. The chain uses TRBV4-2 and TRBJ1-2; 9 nucleotides align to TRBD1. V shed 0 bases and J 8 bases; nucleotides not matched to a gene: 7. CDR1 and CDR2 from the germline V gene are LGHNA and YNFKEQ. The CDR3 has 15 amino acids. The CDR3 region has the DNA TGTGCCAGCAGCCAAGATCAGGGGACAGGGAGCGGCTACACCTTC. This codes for CASSQDQGTGSGYTF.

The genes are TRBV19 and TRBJ1-5, with 7 bases fitting TRBD1. This CDR3 has 13 amino acids. From germline, CDR1 is LNHDA and CDR2 SQIVND (reference sequence). Trimming cost V 4 bases and J 7 bases; bases outside gene matches: 4. The CDR3 nucleotides are TGTGCCAGTAGTAGGACAGGCATACAGCCCCAGCATTTT. Translated: CASSRTGIQPQHF.

The chain couples TRBV12-3 or TRBV12-4 to TRBJ1-2, with 8 bases matching TRBD1. V lost 6 bases, J lost 7 bases, and 7 bases stayed unmatched. The CDR3 consists of 13 residues. The CDR3 loop reads CASSWDRSSGYTF. In nucleotides, the CDR3 is TGTGCCAGCAGCTGGGACAGGTCGTCTGGCTACACCTTC.

There are many counts of this clonotype. The chain uses TRBV9 and TRBJ1-5; TRBD1 might be the D (6 bases). The CDR3 sequence is 16 residues long. The V gene's germline CDR1 is SGDLS and CDR2 YYNGEE. Trimming left V 4 bases short and J 0 bases short, with 14 bases between. CDR3 sequence (DNA): TGTGCCAGCAGCCCGCGGACAGTGGATAGCAATCAGCCCCAGCATTTT. Its translation: CASSPRTVDSNQPQHF.

This clonotype appeared many times. This chain uses TRBV27 with TRBJ1-2; TRBD1 might be the D (5 bases). Germline assignment: CDR1 MNHEY and CDR2 SMNVEV (reference sequence). Trimming took off 6 bases at V and 4 bases at J, with 18 bases between the two ends. There are 15 residues in the CDR3. The CDR3 spells CASRPRVVDSYGYTF. The CDR3 coding sequence is TGTGCCAGCAGACCCAGGGTCGTGGATAGCTATGGCTACACCTTC.

The genes are TRBV20-1 and TRBJ2-7, with 7 bases aligning to TRBD1. The CDR3 extends over 14 amino acids. Germline CDR1 and CDR2: DFQATT and SNEGSKA (reference sequence). The V segment lost 6 bases and the J segment 0 bases; nucleotides outside the gene matches: 8. CDR3 region: CSANRQGYSYEQYF. The CDR3 DNA reads TGCAGTGCCAACCGACAGGGATACTCCTACGAGCAGTACTTC.

This rearrangement joins TRBV6-5 to TRBJ2-5; TRBD1 matches at 10 bases. Germline CDR1 reads MNHEY; CDR2 reads SVGAGI. CDR3 length: 15 residues. V was clipped by 4 bases and J by 4 bases; unmatched bases: 6. This CDR3 is CASSSGTGVRETQYF. The CDR3 nucleotides are TGTGCCAGCAGTTCTGGGACAGGGGTCCGAGAGACCCAGTACTTC.

The chain couples TRBV12-3 or TRBV12-4 to TRBJ2-1, with D possibly matching TRBD1 (5 bases). Trimming cost V 4 bases and J 5 bases, with 9 bases left between them. This CDR3 has 13 residues. The CDR3 DNA reads as TGTGCCAGCAGTTCGCGACAGAACAATGAGCAGTTCTTC. Translating gives CASSSRQNNEQFF.

This clonotype was detected only a few times. The chain combines TRBV12-3 or TRBV12-4 with TRBJ2-1; D perhaps matches TRBD2 (6 bases). The CDR3 sequence is 15 residues long. The V gene lost 3 bases and the J gene lost 7 bases, with 16 bases spanning the gap. CDR3 region: CASSLGGAFGNEQFF. The CDR3 DNA reads TGTGCCAGCAGTTTGGGCGGGGCTTTTGGTAATGAGCAGTTCTTC.

V usage is TRBV2 and J usage is TRBJ1-1; 10 nucleotides line up with TRBD1. Germline V gene data show CDR1 as SNHLY and CDR2 as FYNNEI. The CDR3 consists of 17 residues. Unmatched junction bases numbered 13, after V lost 5 bases and J lost 4 bases. CDR3 protein: CASSSAGTGERGTEAFF. CDR3 in DNA: TGTGCCAGCAGTAGCGCCGGGACAGGGGAGAGGGGCACTGAAGCTTTCTTT.

The DNA of the CDR3 is TGTGCCAGCAGCTCGGACAGCTTATATGGCTACACCTTC. Translated: CASSSDSLYGYTF. The rearrangement uses TRBV7-2 and TRBJ1-2; a possible D gene is TRBD1 (6 bases). The CDR3 is 13 residues long. Germline V gene data show CDR1 as SGHTA and CDR2 as FQGNSA. V shed 4 bases and J shed 5 bases, with 11 bases lying between them.

The chain links TRBV2 to TRBJ2-1; D not certain. Trimming removed 3 bases at V and 3 bases at J, with 6 bases between. There are 13 residues in the CDR3. Germline V gene data show CDR1 as SNHLY and CDR2 as FYNNEI. The CDR3 reads CASSDGYYNEQFF. CDR3 in DNA: TGTGCCAGCAGTGACGGCTACTACAATGAGCAGTTCTTC.